This T cell receptor beta chain derives from a study of OX40 agonist ivuxolimab in advanced cancers. Study information: Every 2 weeks, ivuxolimab was infused into the patients intravenously at between 0.01 and 10 mg/kg. One hepatocellular carcinoma and two cutaneous melanoma patients partially responded.

Samples were taken at baseline and on day 1 of cycles 4 and 7. TCRdb keeps only in-frame clones here, not all; method: immunoSEQ multiplex PCR. This table has 65,000 to 95,000 clones, about 83% appearing once. This CDR3 is 12 amino acids long. V shed 8 bases, J shed 5 bases, and the junction held 3 bases outside the gene matches. Looked up from germline, CDR1 is SQVTM and CDR2 is ANQGSEA. About this clone: Its antigen remains unknown.

Overall study results and limits: CD8+ T cells were the subset that, on average, had more expanded clones than CD4+.

This material consisted of CD4+ or CD8+ T cells sorted from blood, taken in a trial of the OX40 agonist ivuxolimab. This TCR was sampled from an adult with an advanced solid tumor such as melanoma, head and neck, liver or kidney cancer. This rearrangement joins TRBV29-1 to TRBJ2-7, with TRBD2 matching over 13 bases. The CDR3, as DNA: TGCAGCATAGGGACTAGCGGGGACGAGCAGTACTTC. This codes for CSIGTSGDEQYF.